This T cell receptor (beta chain) was captured by sequencing in a study of PD-L1 blockade in urothelial cancer. Study in general: In about 2014, patients got going on atezolizumab, taking 1,200 mg intravenously every 3 weeks. Analysis of blood occurred 3 weeks (second dose) and 6 weeks after treatment start.

The method was immunoSEQ multiplex PCR; TCRdb's version includes in-frame clones alone and lacks a portion of them. This table has 25,000 to 35,000 clones, around 87% appearing once. Study-level points and caveats: Below-median pretreatment blood TCR clonality was associated with improved progression-free and overall survival.

As concerns this clone: Its antigen is unknown.

The number of samples from each patient was between 1 and 8, taken pretreatment and on-treatment. The source material was PBMCs, sampled around atezolizumab (anti-PD-L1) treatment. This clonotype was obtained from a man aged 45 to 65 with urothelial cancer.

The CDR3 here is CSVRQGTETQYF. In DNA, the CDR3 is TGCAGCGTCAGACAGGGGACGGAGACCCAGTACTTC. The chain recombines TRBV29-1 with TRBJ2-5; 8 bases are shared with TRBD1. The CDR3 has 12 amino acids. The junction had 5 bases not matched to a gene; V was cut back by 6 bases and J by 5 bases. CDR1 and CDR2 from the germline V gene are SQVTM and ANQGSEA.